The 32 T cell receptor beta chains below were found in one sample sequenced in a study of cytotoxic CD8 clonotypes in ibrutinib-treated CLL. Here immunoSEQ multiplex PCR was the method, and the copy in TCRdb shows in-frame clones only, minus some. Among about 300,000 clones listed, 76% were seen once. The sample consisted of PBMCs, taken at disease progression, from a patient treated with ibrutinib. All receptors derive from a human donor with chronic lymphocytic leukemia.

This clone was picked up one time. This chain joins TRBV11-3 and TRBJ2-5; D possibly uses TRBD1 or TRBD2 (5 bases each). V shed 5 bases and J shed 9 bases, with 19 bases lying between them. The germline CDR1 and CDR2 sequences are SGHNT and YENEEA. There are 14 residues in the CDR3. In DNA form, the CDR3 reads TGTGCCAGCAGCCGCCGGGACCCCAGTCAGGCCCAGTACTTC. This encodes CASSRRDPSQAQYF. Full variable domain (rest looked up from reference TRBV11-3 and TRBJ2-5): EAGVVQSPRYKIIEKKQPVAFWCNPISGHNTLYWYLQNLGQGPELLIRYENEEAVDDSQLPKDRFSAERLKGVDSTLKIQPAELGDSAVYLCASSRRDPSQAQYFGPGTRLLVL.

This clone was recorded a few times. The chain is built from TRBV6-1 and TRBJ1-2; TRBD1 is a possible D gene (6 bases). CDR3 length equals 15 residues. V was clipped by 7 bases and J by 3 bases, with 18 bases between them. Germline V gene lookup returns CDR1 MNHNS and CDR2 SASEGT. CDR3 sequence (DNA): TGTGCCAGCACCGAGGGGGATACTAGGTACTATGGCTACACCTTC. This gives the protein CASTEGDTRYYGYTF.

The genes are TRBV12-5 and TRBJ2-1; 8 nucleotides line up with TRBD2. J lost 7 bases, V lost 1 base, and 6 bases had no gene match. The CDR3 runs to 15 residues. Per germline, CDR1 LGHNT and CDR2 FRNRAP. CDR3: CASGLAGGGKNEQFF. In nucleotides, the CDR3 is TGTGCTAGTGGTTTGGCCGGGGGGGGTAAAAATGAGCAGTTCTTC.

The CDR3 reads CASSRSDLGREGYTF. In DNA form, the CDR3 reads TGTGCCAGCAGCCGCTCCGACTTAGGTCGAGAAGGCTACACCTTC. The V and J genes are TRBV7-8 and TRBJ1-2, with D unresolved. The CDR3 runs to 15 residues. Germline V gene sequence: CDR1 SGHVS, CDR2 FQNEAQ. V was trimmed by 5 bases and J by 8 bases, leaving 21 bases between them.

This clone showed up just once. The chain combines TRBV29-1 with TRBJ1-5, with 8 bases that match TRBD1. In germline, CDR1 is SQVTM, CDR2 ANQGSEA. After removal of 3 bases from V and 2 bases from J, the junction contained 3 bases not matched to a gene. The CDR3 runs 14 residues. In DNA, the CDR3 is TGCAGCGTTGACGCAGGGGGCCGCAATCAGCCCCAGCATTTT. Protein sequence: CSVDAGGRNQPQHF.

This clone was observed a single time. The V and J genes are TRBV5-4 and TRBJ2-5; D might be TRBD1 (6 bases). The germline gives CDR1 SGHNT, CDR2 YYREEE (reference sequence). V was clipped by 4 bases and J by 2 bases, with 21 bases between them. This CDR3 has 17 amino acids. DNA of the CDR3: TGTGCCAGCAGCCAAGGGGCCCACAGGGAACCACAAGAGACCCAGTACTTC. Its protein is CASSQGAHREPQETQYF. The full variable domain, its missing parts supplied by reference TRBV5-4 and TRBJ2-5, is ETGVTQSPTHLIKTRGQQVTLRCSSQSGHNTVSWYQQALGQGPQFIFQYYREEENGRGNFPPRFSGLQFPNYSSELNVNALELDDSALYLCASSQGAHREPQETQYFGPGTRLLVL.

The chain links TRBV11-2 to TRBJ1-4; D unresolved. The germline CDR1 and CDR2 sequences are SGHAT and FQNNGV. Trimming pared 1 base from V and 12 bases from J, leaving 9 bases between. The CDR3 has 12 amino acids. The CDR3 coding sequence is TGTGCCAGCAGCTTAGGAGGCAGTCAACTGTTTTTT. Protein: CASSLGGSQLFF.

V is TRBV9 and J is TRBJ2-5, with D perhaps assigned TRBD1 or TRBD2 (5 bases each). The CDR3 has 13 amino acids. Deletions cut 0 bases from V and 6 bases from J, with 9 bases between. Germline lookup yields CDR1 SGDLS and CDR2 YYNGEE. In DNA form, the CDR3 reads TGTGCCAGCAGCGTAGTGGGGGAAAAGACCCAGTACTTC. The encoded protein is CASSVVGEKTQYF.

The chain joins TRBV5-6 to TRBJ2-7; perhaps D is TRBD1 or TRBD2 (6 bases each). This CDR3 is built from 14 residues. Germline V gene sequence: CDR1 SGHDT, CDR2 YYEEEE. Trimming shortened V by 3 bases and J by 2 bases, and 12 bases separated the two germline ends. The CDR3 spells CASSSLEGAYEQYF. CDR3 coding DNA: TGTGCCAGCAGCTCCTTGGAGGGGGCCTACGAGCAGTACTTC.

The J gene is TRBJ2-3, the V gene TRBV27; the match to TRBD2 covers 7 bases. V lost 8 bases to trimming and J lost 0 bases; unmatched junction nucleotides: 11. CDR1 is MNHEY and CDR2 is SMNVEV in the germline V gene (reference sequence). CDR3 length equals 16 residues. This chain's CDR3 is CASGPPGGSSTDTQYF. CDR3 nucleotides: TGTGCCAGCGGCCCCCCCGGGGGGTCAAGCACAGATACGCAGTATTTT.

The chain couples TRBV11-2 to TRBJ2-7, with 9 nucleotides matching TRBD1. Losses at the gene ends were 6 bases for V and 2 bases for J; bases not matched to a gene: 11. The CDR3 length is 16 residues. CDR1 and CDR2 (germline): SGHAT, FQNNGV. CDR3 DNA: TGTGCCAGCAGTATGGTCGGGACAGGGCATACCTACGAGCAGTACTTC. The encoded protein is CASSMVGTGHTYEQYF.

This chain joins TRBV6-5 and TRBJ2-7; possible D gene TRBD1, 5 bases. V gave up 0 bases and J gave up 3 bases, with 12 bases separating them. In germline, CDR1 is MNHEY, CDR2 SVGAGI. The CDR3 contains 15 residues. CDR3 in amino acids: CASSYSPGLSYEQYF. CDR3 bases: TGTGCCAGCAGTTACTCCCCAGGGTTGAGCTACGAGCAGTACTTC.

The V gene is TRBV2, the J gene TRBJ2-5; 7 bases are shared with TRBD2. V lost 6 bases, J lost 5 bases, and 9 bases stayed unmatched. Germline assignment: CDR1 SNHLY and CDR2 FYNNEI. The CDR3 has 14 amino acids. CDR3 nucleotide sequence: TGTGCCAGCAGGCGACTAGCATCGGGGGAGACCCAGTACTTC. This encodes CASRRLASGETQYF.

The chain recombines TRBV28 with TRBJ2-7; no clear D. The germline V gene encodes CDR1 MDHEN and CDR2 SYDVKM. CDR3 length equals 14 residues. Trimming stripped 8 bases from V and 3 bases from J, with 17 bases between. Written as DNA, the CDR3 is TGTGCCAGCTTCTCCGCAACACCGTACTACGAGCAGTACTTC. Translated, it gives CASFSATPYYEQYF.

The V call is TRBV27, the J call TRBJ2-7, with 7 bases fitting TRBD2. The CDR3 contains 15 residues. Germline loops: CDR1 MNHEY, CDR2 SMNVEV (reference sequence). After removal of 3 bases from V and 0 bases from J, the junction contained 5 bases not matched to a gene. For the CDR3, the DNA is TGTGCCAGCAGTTTTCTGGGACTACACTCCTACGAGCAGTACTTC. As protein: CASSFLGLHSYEQYF.

The gene calls are TRBV5-1 and TRBJ1-2; 10 nucleotides align to TRBD1. The ends lost 4 bases at V and 5 bases at J; junction bases unmatched: 8. Germline loops: CDR1 SGHRS, CDR2 YFSETQ. This CDR3 region has 15 residues. Written as DNA, the CDR3 is TGCGCCAGCAGCAGGTGGGACAGGGGAGATTATGGCTACACCTTC. Amino acids: CASSRWDRGDYGYTF.

The rearrangement links TRBV10-1 to TRBJ2-3; tentatively, D is TRBD2 (6 bases). V shed 4 bases and J shed 3 bases, with 14 bases lying between them. Per germline, CDR1 WNHNN and CDR2 SYGVQD (reference sequence). The CDR3 length is 15 residues. The CDR3 region is CASSAAGRSTDTQYF. DNA for the CDR3: TGCGCCAGCAGTGCTGCGGGACGCTCTACAGATACGCAGTATTTT.

This chain links TRBV11-3 with TRBJ2-2, with unresolved D. Germline V CDR1 and CDR2: SGHNT, YENEEA. Trimming left V 3 bases short and J 7 bases short, with 6 bases between. The CDR3 contains 12 residues. The CDR3 DNA reads as TGTGCCAGCAGCTTTCGGGTCGGGGAGCTGTTTTTT. Protein sequence: CASSFRVGELFF.

The rearrangement joins TRBV5-4 to TRBJ2-1, with 8 bases identical to TRBD2. The ends lost 2 bases at V and 6 bases at J; junction bases unmatched: 4. Germline V gene lookup returns CDR1 SGHNT and CDR2 YYREEE (reference sequence). This CDR3 spans 14 amino acids. In DNA form, the CDR3 reads TGTGCCAGCAGCTTCCCACTAGCGGCCAATGAGCAGTTCTTC. It is translated as CASSFPLAANEQFF.

This chain connects TRBV18 to TRBJ2-7, with 11 positions matching TRBD1. Germline CDR1 and CDR2: KGHSH and LQKENI. The CDR3 runs to 15 residues. Germline trimming cut 2 bases from V and 4 bases from J; bases unmatched to any gene: 4. The CDR3 is CASSPTRDRGYEQYF. The CDR3 DNA is TGTGCCAGCTCACCAACTCGGGACAGGGGGTACGAGCAGTACTTC.

This clone occurred once. This chain uses TRBV7-8 with TRBJ1-5; a possible D gene is TRBD1 (5 bases). Deletions cut 5 bases from V and 2 bases from J, with 10 bases between. Germline values: CDR1 SGHVS, CDR2 FQNEAQ. This CDR3 is built from 14 residues. The CDR3 reads CASSRDSRNQPQHF. The CDR3 DNA reads TGTGCCAGCAGCCGAGACAGCCGCAATCAGCCCCAGCATTTT.

V gene TRBV4-1 combines with J gene TRBJ2-3, with 9 bases that match TRBD1. Germline trimming cut 5 bases from V and 6 bases from J; bases unmatched to any gene: 18. The CDR3 runs 18 residues. The germline gives CDR1 MGHRA, CDR2 YSYEKL. CDR3 DNA sequence: TGCGCCAGCAGCTTACCGGGACAGGGCGCTTTGAATTCGGATACGCAGTATTTT. It codes for CASSLPGQGALNSDTQYF.

This sequence joins TRBV10-1 and TRBJ2-7; D is perhaps TRBD1 (6 bases). This CDR3 spans 13 amino acids. The V gene's germline CDR1 is WNHNN and CDR2 SYGVQD (reference sequence). The V end was cut by 3 bases, the J end by 6 bases, with 12 bases between. CDR3 DNA sequence: TGCGCCAGCAGTGAAAACAGGGTGGCCGAGCAGTACTTC. It translates to CASSENRVAEQYF.

This clone was recorded a few times. This chain connects TRBV2 to TRBJ1-5; unclear D gene. The V and J ends lost 7 bases and 0 bases respectively, with 4 bases between them. The CDR3 loop spans 12 amino acids. Looked up from germline, CDR1 is SNHLY and CDR2 is FYNNEI. CDR3 region: CASNPSNQPQHF. The CDR3 coding sequence is TGTGCCAGCAATCCTAGCAATCAGCCCCAGCATTTT. The full variable domain, with the rest looked up from reference TRBV2 and TRBJ1-5, is EPEVTQTPSHQVTQMGQEVILRCVPISNHLYFYWYRQILGQKVEFLVSFYNNEISEKSEIFDDQFSVERPDGSNFTLKIRSTKLEDSAMYFCASNPSNQPQHFGDGTRLSIL.

The gene calls are TRBV25-1 and TRBJ1-6; TRBD1 aligns across 9 bases. Germline CDR1 reads MGHDK; CDR2 reads SYGVNS. J gave up 7 bases and V 6 bases, and 1 base lay outside the gene matches. This CDR3 contains 13 residues. The CDR3 region is CASRGQGNSPLHF. For the CDR3, the DNA is TGTGCCAGCAGAGGACAGGGGAATTCACCCCTCCACTTT.

The chain couples TRBV14 to TRBJ1-2; a weak D match, TRBD1 (6 bases). The ends were cut back, 0 bases at V and 3 bases at J, with 11 bases in the middle. Germline V gene sequence: CDR1 SGHDN, CDR2 FVKESK. This CDR3 spans 15 amino acids. CDR3 residues: CASSQDLQGHYGYTF. The CDR3 DNA reads as TGTGCCAGCAGCCAAGATTTACAGGGTCACTATGGCTACACCTTC.

This clone came up once. Here the CDR3 reads CASSPPRGAIGTDTQYF. CDR3 nucleotide sequence: TGTGCCAGCAGCCCACCAAGGGGGGCCATAGGGACAGATACGCAGTATTTT. The rearrangement links TRBV14 to TRBJ2-3; D possibly matches TRBD1 or TRBD2 (6 bases each). V gave up 4 bases and J gave up 3 bases, with 20 bases separating them. CDR1 SGHDN and CDR2 FVKESK come from the germline V gene. This CDR3 has 17 residues.

The CDR3, as DNA: TGCGCCAGCAGCTTACCGGGACGAGAGACCCAGTACTTC. It is translated as CASSLPGRETQYF. The V call is TRBV5-1, the J call TRBJ2-5, with D perhaps assigned TRBD1 or TRBD2 (5 bases each). The CDR3 totals 13 residues. V lost 2 bases and J lost 4, with 9 bases in between. Germline CDR1 reads SGHRS; CDR2 reads YFSETQ.

The chain carries TRBV5-1 and TRBJ1-4; D might be TRBD1 (5 bases). Germline CDR1 reads SGHRS; CDR2 reads YFSETQ. The CDR3 is 13 residues long. Trimming stripped 1 base from V and 7 bases from J, with 8 bases between. The CDR3, as DNA: TGCGCCAGCAGCTTGAATAGGGGTGAAAAACTGTTTTTT. Translation: CASSLNRGEKLFF.

The V gene is TRBV15, the J gene TRBJ1-1, with a tentative D call TRBD1 (5 bases). The CDR3 consists of 15 residues. Trimming removed 0 bases at V and 4 bases at J, with 12 bases between. CDR1 LNHNV and CDR2 YYDKDF come from the germline V gene (reference sequence). Here the CDR3 reads CATSRDMGLATEAFF. CDR3 bases: TGTGCCACCAGCAGAGATATGGGGCTGGCCACTGAAGCTTTCTTT.

This sequence joins TRBV7-6 and TRBJ1-1; D remains unclear. CDR1 and CDR2 (germline): SGHVS, FNYEAQ. This CDR3 has 13 residues. The V end lost 1 base, the J end lost 6 bases, and 9 bases lay between the germline ends. CDR3 nucleotide sequence: TGTGCCAGCAGCTTAGGTATGAGAGCTGAAGCTTTCTTT. Its translation is CASSLGMRAEAFF.

This rearrangement joins TRBV7-9 to TRBJ2-7, with 10 bases fitting TRBD1. CDR3 length: 14 amino acids. Per the germline V gene, CDR1 is SEHNR and CDR2 is FQNEAQ (reference sequence). V was clipped by 2 bases and J by 3 bases; unmatched bases: 1. CDR3 protein: CASSLRDRGYEQYF. Here the CDR3 DNA reads TGTGCCAGCAGCTTAAGGGACAGGGGCTACGAGCAGTACTTC.